Sequencing of this TCR beta chain was carried out in a study of beta chain features in type 1 diabetes (dated by TCRdb to the late 2010s). For context, the study as a whole: Patients and healthy donors did not differ in mean age, gender distribution, total cell number or subset yield. Across all samples, around 100 million sorted cells were examined, and cell number per subset correlated strongly with RNA yield. The study compared TCRB repertoires of sorted circulating CD4+ T cell subsets between recently diagnosed type 1 diabetes patients and matched healthy donors. Regulatory and stem cell-like memory subsets were obtained from only 8 patients and roughly eight healthy donors, while naive and central memory subsets were obtained from all 28 donors.

This clone occurred a few times. The target of this receptor is not known. The record has no base qualities; no much larger clone is one base away. Study-wide findings and limitations: Because cDNA was sequenced instead of genomic DNA, activated cells with high expression could be over-represented, although the groups did not differ in activation or CD3 levels. A moderate but significant shortening of TCRB CDR3 length was observed in type 1 diabetes patients in all four CD4+ subsets. Only small numbers of individuals were included in the HLA sub-analyses, which left unresolved whether HLA type had any influence on TCRB rearrangement. Patients with type 1 diabetes made fewer insertions and deleted more nucleotides at VDJ recombination sites, implying thymic rearrangement abnormalities. PCR might favor shorter templates, but patient and control samples were amplified and corrected together, so any skew would affect both groups equally. Naive, central memory and regulatory TCRB repertoires appeared to be more alike among patients than among healthy donors.

The entire amount of isolated RNA was reverse transcribed using the High Capacity cDNA Reverse Transcription Kit, so the sequenced TCRB transcripts were expressed ones. Deep immunoSEQ sequencing was performed on naive, central memory and regulatory T cell samples, with an average of about 3.6 million total reads per sample. Sorted cells were lysed in RLT buffer and RNA was extracted with DNase-treated RNeasy Micro or Mini kits, depending on cell number. To prevent cross-contamination, every cell subset was processed on its own, while patient and healthy donor samples were processed together. Using the immunoSEQ multiplex PCR, TCRB sequences were amplified from cDNA into 87-bp fragments spanning the CDR3 region. Sequencing of the amplicons was done on the Illumina HiSeq platform. The original methods were these. PCR bias was corrected computationally using synthetic template baselines, and reads within Hamming distance 2 were collapsed, with unmergeable singletons discarded. Reads were aligned against IMGT so that V, D and J genes, CDR3 length and insertions or deletions at six rearrangement sites could be assigned. Within each subset, clonotype counts were normalized to sorted cell number, and only after that were true diversity and Gini coefficients computed with the tcR R package. The overlap coefficient, calculated on TCRB nucleotide sequences, was used to measure repertoire sharing. As a proxy for the pre-selection repertoire, out-of-frame TCRB sequences from naive cells were analyzed. TCRdb retrieved this table from immuneACCESS and kept in-frame rearrangements only. Not all clones are present; in checked studies, unresolved V genes account for under half, and no reason is known for the remainder. Clone size and the V and J calls come from that table; the DNA yielded D and trimming. Within this sample are 860,000 or so clones, with roughly 17% of them counted one time only. 0.023% of the sample comes from the top ten.

Each donor gave one peripheral blood draw, averaging roughly 120 mL, which was collected into heparinised tubes. Naive, central memory, regulatory and stem cell-like memory CD4+ T cells were sorted on a BD FACSAria II using a panel including CD45RO, CCR7, CD25, CD127, CD95 and CD27. A purity above 98% was achieved for all sorted populations. PBMCs were isolated immediately by Lymphoprep density gradient centrifugation and stained directly without culture. So that batch effects would be minimized, each experiment stained and sorted samples in pairs, pairing one healthy donor with one patient. V sheds 6 bases and J sheds 8 bases, leaving 11 bases between their ends. Per the germline V gene, MNHNS is the CDR1 and SASEGT is the CDR2. Taken from cysteine to phenylalanine, the CDR3 has 12 residues. Only CDR3 DNA remains: 36 bases, in frame from the first base.

Sequencing input: naive CD4+ T cells from blood. The sample's cell subset or site label, in plain terms: true naive CD4+ T cells. The origin of this receptor is a woman between 18 and 30 years old in good health. In this chain, TRBV6-1 is recombined with TRBJ2-1; the D gene lacks a confident call. The DNA reads as follows: TGTGCCAGCAGCAGGCAGGCCGATGAGCAGTTCTTC. Its translation reads: CASSRQADEQFF.